The entry below gives a single TCR beta chain sequence along with its context. The clone's antigen remains unknown. Base qualities are not provided; no much larger clone lies one nucleotide away. At one collaborating source in Seattle, patients were enrolled during active infection and were followed longitudinally through the course of disease. The collaborating institutions used their own protocols to collect whole blood in K2EDTA tubes. Collaborator samples were shipped for TCRbeta analysis as frozen whole blood, isolated PBMCs, or DNA extracted from either sample type. From cysteine to phenylalanine, the CDR3 is 13 amino acids long. Only the CDR3 region is kept as DNA, spanning 39 bases read in frame from base 1. Per the germline V gene (reference sequence), MNHEY is the CDR1 and SMNVEV is the CDR2. The junction carries 11 bases between V and J, which are trimmed by 5 bases and 4 bases respectively.

The immunoSEQ Assay, a bias-controlled multiplex PCR, was used to amplify TCRbeta CDR3 regions from genomic DNA. Processing in the source paper ran as follows. Nucleated cell counts per sample were estimated from amplification of reference gene primers within the assay. Sequence reads were collapsed and filtered to measure the absolute abundance of every unique TCRbeta CDR3 rearrangement. Productive Simpson clonality was computed per sample as the square root of Simpson's diversity index over productive rearrangements. The table comes from immuneACCESS by way of TCRdb, which keeps in-frame sequences with V and J called. Part of the clones is missing from these tables; in studies checked, under half for an unresolved V gene and the rest for unknown reasons. The V and J calls and clone size come from that table; D and trimming were worked out from the DNA. This sample holds about 200,000 clones; 90% to 95% were observed only once. The top ten constitute roughly 0.76% of the sample.

The source of the sample is a study of blood T cell repertoires in COVID-19 (dated by TCRdb to about 2020). In the study overall: Collaborator samples came from the United States, Italy and Spain and covered acute and convalescent phases of COVID-19. The sample metadata nearly always contained a de-identified subject ID, COVID-19 status, age in years and sex. The samples were drawn from two sources: the first 160 participants of the ongoing ImmuneRACE study, and 1,200 or so subjects contributed by 6 global collaborators. Deeply sampled blood TCRbeta repertoires from subjects exposed to, actively infected with, or recovered from COVID-19 were included in the dataset. A freely available public database, intended as a resource for researchers studying the immune response to SARS-CoV-2, is where the repertoires were released. Where available, HLA class I and class II types were obtained from metadata supplied by the sample provider rather than from assay-based typing. The prospective study material was composed of cDNA or gDNA derived from T cells, B-cell-depleted T cells, or PBMCs.

On the study overall, not on this receptor specifically: The amount of clinical and demographic metadata varied by source and participant and was provided uncurated.

The TCR was taken from a man younger than 40 with COVID-19, enrolled during active disease. The chain is made from TRBV27 and TRBJ1-2; 6 matching bases give a weak D call of TRBD1. The sample consisted of peripheral blood. The CDR3: CASSPTGIYGYTF. The nucleotides are TGTGCCAGCAGTCCAACAGGGATCTATGGCTACACCTTC.